This is a list of T cell receptor beta chains from one sample in a study of sequential checkpoint blockade in melanoma. Profiled with immunoSEQ multiplex PCR; TCRdb holds only in-frame clones, not every one. The data show about 20,000 clones, around two thirds seen once. The input for sequencing was CD8+ T cells sorted from blood (inferred from file names), taken from a patient given nivolumab and ipilimumab in sequence. These receptor sequences come from a human donor with melanoma. CDR3s include the opening cysteine and the closing phenylalanine or tryptophan. Each record gives: V gene, D gene, clone size, J gene, CDR3 protein, CDR3 DNA. The D gene is left open where the match is weak. Some rows have no size entry. The others give once, few or many, or a class for an expanded clone.

>TRBV6-1|NA|NA|TRBJ2-3
CASSEGQGIDTQYF
TGTGCCAGCAGTGAAGGGCAGGGGATAGATACGCAGTATTTT
>TRBV28|NA|NA|TRBJ2-2
CASSNRDSRTGELFF
TGTGCCAGCAGCAACCGGGACTCGAGGACCGGGGAGCTGTTTTTT
>TRBV7-3|TRBD2|NA|TRBJ2-3
CASSLTGGTFTDTQYF
TGTGCCAGCAGCTTAACGGGGGGGACTTTCACAGATACGCAGTATTTT
>TRBV28|NA|NA|TRBJ2-7
CASSLQYQDNEQYF
TGTGCCAGCAGTTTACAATATCAAGACAACGAGCAGTACTTC
>TRBV13|TRBD1|NA|TRBJ2-7
CASSYPGQRYEQYF
TGTGCCAGCAGCTACCCGGGACAGAGATACGAGCAGTACTTC
>TRBV5-1|TRBD2|NA|TRBJ2-7
CASSRLAGGDEQYF
TGCGCCAGCAGCCGGCTAGCGGGAGGGGACGAGCAGTACTTC
>TRBV27|TRBD1|NA|TRBJ1-1
CASSPHRGINPEAFF
TGTGCCAGCAGTCCCCACAGGGGAATCAACCCTGAAGCTTTCTTT
>TRBV25-1|TRBD1|NA|TRBJ2-7
CASSEIGTGSHEQYF
TGTGCCAGCAGTGAAATTGGGACAGGGAGCCACGAGCAGTACTTC
>TRBV28|TRBD2|NA|TRBJ2-1
CATKGLAGVYNEQFF
TGTGCCACCAAAGGACTAGCGGGAGTCTACAATGAGCAGTTCTTC
>TRBV6-5|TRBD2|NA|TRBJ2-7
CASSFSGTSAYEQYF
TGTGCCAGCAGTTTCTCCGGGACTAGCGCGTACGAGCAGTACTTC
>TRBV28|TRBD1|NA|TRBJ2-1
CASSYRTGGTDEQFF
TGTGCCAGCAGTTACCGGACAGGGGGGACGGATGAGCAGTTCTTC
>TRBV7-6|NA|NA|TRBJ1-1
CASSPVEAEAFF
TGTGCCAGCAGCCCGGTTGAGGCTGAAGCTTTCTTT
>TRBV4-1|NA|few|TRBJ2-2
CASSQGPGRTGELFF
TGCGCCAGCAGCCAAGGGCCGGGGAGGACCGGGGAGCTGTTTTTT
>TRBV7-3|TRBD1|NA|TRBJ1-2
CASSLSGGHNYGYTF
TGTGCCAGCAGCTTATCAGGGGGCCATAACTATGGCTACACCTTC
>TRBV4-2|NA|NA|TRBJ2-7
CASSQAGDYEQYF
TGTGCCAGCAGCCAAGCGGGGGATTACGAGCAGTACTTC
>TRBV6-4|TRBD1|NA|TRBJ2-5
CASSPRTGEGETQYF
TGTGCCAGCAGTCCCAGGACAGGGGAAGGGGAGACCCAGTACTTC